The 2 T cell receptor beta chains below all came from one sample that was sequenced in a study of tumor-infiltrating lymphocytes in primary liver carcinoma. The authors made TCR beta cDNA from 400 to 600 ng total RNA with a constant-region primer. Three nested multiplex PCR rounds of slightly modified ARM-PCR generated TCR beta libraries. The first two PCR rounds, around 11 cycles each, used TRBV1-TRBV30 forward primers and a C-beta reverse primer. From the multiplex PCR reads, TCRdb called clonotypes with MiXCR, one entry per CDR3 protein. The table shows around 50,000 distinct CDR3 sequences, with 60% to 75% occurring only once. Extraction of RNA together with DNA used about 18-30 mg of unsorted bulk tissue. Sequencing was done on a sample of liver tumor tissue from sampling region 3. Noted subset: tumor region T3, left-lateral pole. Source of these receptors: a man aged 40-49 years with primary liver carcinoma and hepatitis B virus infection.

Comments on this clonotype: The junction does not match germline at one end; this may be a read error. The genes are TRBV12-3 or TRBV12-4 and TRBJ2-2, with D possibly being TRBD2 (5 bases). The CDR3 runs to 16 residues. CDR3 residues: CASSLAGVVKAGELLF. The CDR3 nucleotides are TGTGCCAGCAGTTTAGCCGGGGTAGTTAAGGCCGGGGAGCTGCTTTTT.

Remarks on this clonotype: Because the CDR3 is missing its conserved closing phenylalanine or tryptophan, this is likely a read error. The gene calls are TRBV29-1 and TRBJ2-5; 7 bases match TRBD2. The CDR3 runs 13 residues. Germline assignment: CDR1 SQVTM and CDR2 ANQGSEA. DNA of the CDR3: TGCAGCGTTGGTGGGAGGGCCCCTGAGACTCAGTACCTC. It encodes CSVGGRAPETQYL.